The present TCR beta chain was sequenced within a study of tumor-infiltrating lymphocytes in oesophageal squamous cell carcinoma. A single record per CDR3 protein comes from TCRdb applying MiXCR to the PCR reads. There are more than 10,000 distinct CDR3 sequences in the sample; approximately 52% occur only once, and 28% lies in the top ten. This clonotype is medium-sized within its sample. This CDR3 comprises 17 residues. The germline CDR1 and CDR2 sequences are SGHTA and FQGNSA. V lost 5 bases and J lost 0, with 16 bases in between. Source material: esophageal tumor tissue. The rearrangement links TRBV7-2 to TRBJ2-2, with D perhaps assigned TRBD1 or TRBD2 (5 bases each). The TCR comes from a female donor with esophageal squamous cell carcinoma. CDR3 residues: CASSPWGHSANTGELFF. The CDR3 nucleotides are TGTGCCAGCAGCCCGTGGGGCCATAGCGCGAACACCGGGGAGCTGTTTTTT.